The rows below give T cell receptor beta chains drawn from one sample of a study of cytomegalovirus exposure and HLA in healthy donors. Assay: immunoSEQ multiplex PCR; the TCRdb copy retains only in-frame clones and omits some. Among about 200,000 clones listed, roughly four fifths were seen once. The material sequenced was PBMCs. The source of these receptors is a woman in her forties or fifties in good health and CMV-seropositive. Each CDR3 is given with its conserved first and last residue. D genes are given only for firm matches. Size is stated for part of the rows, as once, few or many counts, or as a class when the clone is expanded.

j_call: TRBJ2-2; d_call: .; v_call: TRBV6-5; clone_size: .; cdr3_aa: CASSPQTRNTGELFF; cdr3_nt: TGTGCCAGCAGTCCCCAAACTAGGAACACCGGGGAGCTGTTTTTT
j_call: TRBJ2-7; d_call: TRBD1; v_call: TRBV18; clone_size: .; cdr3_aa: CASSLRQGVSYEQYF; cdr3_nt: TGTGCCAGCTCCCTAAGACAGGGAGTAAGCTACGAGCAGTACTTC
j_call: TRBJ2-7; d_call: .; v_call: TRBV29-1; clone_size: few; cdr3_aa: CSVEGMGGESEQYF; cdr3_nt: TGCAGCGTTGAAGGTATGGGGGGAGAGAGCGAGCAGTACTTC
j_call: TRBJ1-2; d_call: TRBD1; v_call: TRBV18; clone_size: .; cdr3_aa: CASSPEQGSYGYTF; cdr3_nt: TGTGCCAGCTCACCAGAACAGGGGTCCTATGGCTACACCTTC
j_call: TRBJ2-1; d_call: TRBD2; v_call: TRBV7-3; clone_size: .; cdr3_aa: CASRSSGSDEQFF; cdr3_nt: TGTGCCAGCAGATCTAGCGGGAGTGACGAGCAGTTCTTC
j_call: TRBJ2-2; d_call: .; v_call: TRBV7-9; clone_size: .; cdr3_aa: CSSSLAPGGADGELFF; cdr3_nt: TGTTCCAGCAGCTTAGCCCCCGGGGGAGCGGACGGGGAGCTGTTTTTT
j_call: TRBJ2-2; d_call: .; v_call: TRBV11-3; clone_size: .; cdr3_aa: CASSLDGGGGTGELFF; cdr3_nt: TGTGCCAGCAGCTTGGATGGGGGGGGCGGCACCGGGGAGCTGTTTTTT
j_call: TRBJ2-2; d_call: TRBD2; v_call: TRBV6-4; clone_size: .; cdr3_aa: CASSLAGDTGELFF; cdr3_nt: TGTGCCAGCAGTCTAGCGGGGGACACCGGGGAGCTGTTTTTT
j_call: TRBJ2-1; d_call: TRBD2; v_call: TRBV6-6; clone_size: .; cdr3_aa: CASSRGLAGGTEQFF; cdr3_nt: TGTGCCAGCAGCCGGGGACTAGCGGGAGGTACTGAGCAGTTCTTC
j_call: TRBJ2-3; d_call: TRBD2; v_call: TRBV28; clone_size: .; cdr3_aa: CASSVGTSGSTDTQYF; cdr3_nt: TGTGCCAGCAGTGTAGGGACTAGCGGAAGCACAGATACGCAGTATTTT
j_call: TRBJ2-1; d_call: TRBD1; v_call: TRBV14; clone_size: .; cdr3_aa: CASSLHLDRANEQFF; cdr3_nt: TGTGCCAGCAGCCTACACCTCGACAGGGCTAATGAGCAGTTCTTC
j_call: TRBJ1-2; d_call: .; v_call: TRBV11-2; clone_size: .; cdr3_aa: CASSSAFRGRDGYTF; cdr3_nt: TGTGCCAGCAGCTCTGCGTTCAGGGGCAGGGATGGCTACACCTTC
j_call: TRBJ2-7; d_call: .; v_call: TRBV5-1; clone_size: .; cdr3_aa: CASSRLQVLDEQYF; cdr3_nt: TGCGCCAGCAGCAGACTCCAAGTACTGGACGAGCAGTACTTC
j_call: TRBJ2-1; d_call: .; v_call: TRBV12-2; clone_size: .; cdr3_aa: CASRLGRTSGSYEQFF; cdr3_nt: TGTGCAAGTCGCTTAGGCAGGACTAGCGGGAGTTATGAGCAGTTCTTC
j_call: TRBJ1-1; d_call: .; v_call: TRBV28; clone_size: .; cdr3_aa: CASSSTPGGSEAFF; cdr3_nt: TGTGCCAGCAGTTCAACCCCGGGGGGGTCTGAAGCTTTCTTT
j_call: TRBJ2-3; d_call: TRBD2; v_call: TRBV5-1; clone_size: .; cdr3_aa: CASSLAGTSGGAIDTQYF; cdr3_nt: TGCGCCAGCAGCTTAGCCGGGACTAGCGGGGGGGCGATCGATACGCAGTATTTT
j_call: TRBJ2-1; d_call: TRBD2; v_call: TRBV5-1; clone_size: .; cdr3_aa: CASSATSGRLNEQFF; cdr3_nt: TGCGCCAGCAGCGCCACTAGCGGGAGGCTCAATGAGCAGTTCTTC
j_call: TRBJ2-3; d_call: .; v_call: TRBV5-3; clone_size: .; cdr3_aa: CARSLRGPADTQYF; cdr3_nt: TGTGCCAGAAGCTTGCGAGGGCCGGCAGATACGCAGTATTTT
j_call: TRBJ2-3; d_call: TRBD2; v_call: TRBV28; clone_size: .; cdr3_aa: CASSPPGRGNTDTQYF; cdr3_nt: TGTGCCAGCAGTCCCCCAGGGCGGGGGAACACAGATACGCAGTATTTT
j_call: TRBJ2-1; d_call: TRBD2; v_call: TRBV19; clone_size: .; cdr3_aa: CASSTGTSGRNYNEQFF; cdr3_nt: TGTGCCAGTAGCACCGGGACTAGCGGGAGGAACTACAATGAGCAGTTCTTC
j_call: TRBJ2-3; d_call: .; v_call: TRBV4-3; clone_size: .; cdr3_aa: CASSQEGPRPDTQYF; cdr3_nt: TGCGCCAGCAGCCAAGAGGGCCCTCGGCCAGATACGCAGTATTTT
j_call: TRBJ1-6; d_call: TRBD1; v_call: TRBV4-3; clone_size: .; cdr3_aa: CASSQDRTGYNSPLHF; cdr3_nt: TGCGCCAGCAGCCAAGATAGGACAGGCTATAATTCACCCCTCCACTTT
j_call: TRBJ2-5; d_call: .; v_call: TRBV18; clone_size: .; cdr3_aa: CASSRVGLETQYF; cdr3_nt: TGTGCCAGCTCACGGGTGGGCCTGGAGACCCAGTACTTC
j_call: TRBJ1-2; d_call: .; v_call: TRBV27; clone_size: .; cdr3_aa: CASSLKRNSGYTF; cdr3_nt: TGTGCCAGCAGTTTAAAGAGAAACTCAGGCTACACCTTC
j_call: TRBJ2-3; d_call: .; v_call: TRBV28; clone_size: .; cdr3_aa: CASSLVSSRTDTQYF; cdr3_nt: TGTGCCAGCAGTTTAGTGTCTAGCCGCACAGATACGCAGTATTTT
j_call: TRBJ1-4; d_call: .; v_call: TRBV2; clone_size: few; cdr3_aa: CASNSRGFNEKLFF; cdr3_nt: TGTGCCAGCAACTCTCGCGGGTTTAATGAAAAACTGTTTTTT
j_call: TRBJ1-4; d_call: .; v_call: TRBV2; clone_size: .; cdr3_aa: CASSEQGMWTNEKLFF; cdr3_nt: TGTGCCAGCAGTGAGCAGGGAATGTGGACTAATGAAAAACTGTTTTTT